These 16 T cell receptor beta chains were sequenced from one sample in a study of control samples from healthy donors and cancer patients. The repertoire was sequenced with immunoSEQ multiplex PCR; TCRdb's copy has only in-frame clones and lacks some. The sample carries under 150,000 clones, roughly 90% recorded once. Sequenced material: blood. Receptors originate from a man aged 25 to 40 in good health.

In DNA, the CDR3 is TGTGCCAGCAGCTCAGACAGGAGTTCCTACGAGCAGTACTTC. As protein: CASSSDRSSYEQYF. J is TRBJ2-7 and V is TRBV7-2; TRBD1 might be the D (6 bases). V dropped 4 bases and J dropped 1 base, with 11 bases sitting between them. CDR1 is SGHTA, CDR2 FQGNSA, per germline. The CDR3 totals 14 residues.

V gene TRBV5-8 combines with J gene TRBJ1-4; D ambiguous. With 2 bases removed from V and 5 bases from J, the gap between germline ends came to 4 bases. The V gene's germline CDR1 is SGHTS and CDR2 YDEGEE. The CDR3 is 12 residues long. The CDR3 bases are TGTGCCAGCAGCTTCCGAAATGAAAAACTGTTTTTT. It translates to CASSFRNEKLFF.

The chain combines TRBV15 with TRBJ1-6; TRBD1 is a possible D gene (5 bases). CDR3 length: 14 residues. The V end was cut by 1 base, the J end by 7 bases, with 8 bases between. Germline CDR1 is LNHNV and CDR2 is YYDKDF (reference sequence). This CDR3 is CATSRVSGNSPLHF. CDR3 DNA sequence: TGTGCCACCAGCAGAGTTTCAGGGAATTCACCCCTCCACTTT.

CDR3 in DNA: TGTGCCAGCAGCATCGTCGGAGGAACAGATACGCAGTATTTT. Encoded protein: CASSIVGGTDTQYF. The rearrangement links TRBV6-6 to TRBJ2-3; a possible D gene is TRBD2 (5 bases). CDR1 is MNHNY and CDR2 is SVGAGI in the germline V gene (reference sequence). This CDR3 is built from 14 residues. Trimming shortened V by 6 bases and J by 3 bases, and 13 bases separated the two germline ends.

This rearrangement joins TRBV7-9 to TRBJ2-1; 9 nucleotides agree with TRBD2. The CDR3 extends over 17 amino acids. V trimming: 6 bases; J trimming: 5 bases; junction bases outside the gene matches: 14. Germline CDR1 and CDR2: SEHNR and FQNEAQ (reference sequence). The CDR3 loop reads CASRTGTSPKGNNEQFF. The CDR3 DNA reads TGTGCCAGCAGAACCGGGACTAGCCCAAAGGGAAACAATGAGCAGTTCTTC. Filled out from reference TRBV7-9 and TRBJ2-1, the complete variable domain reads DTGVSQNPRHKITKRGQNVTFRCDPISEHNRLYWYRQTLGQGPEFLTYFQNEAQLEKSRLLSDRFSAERPKGSFSTLEIQRTEQGDSAMYLCASRTGTSPKGNNEQFFGPGTRLTVL.

The chain combines TRBV4-3 with TRBJ2-7; TRBD1 aligns across 8 bases. This CDR3 is built from 14 residues. Germline V gene sequence: CDR1 LGHNA, CDR2 YSLEER. V lost 4 bases and J lost 3; bases outside the gene matches: 5. The CDR3 sequence: CASSPRQGHYEQYF. The CDR3 DNA follows: TGCGCCAGCAGCCCTCGACAGGGGCACTACGAGCAGTACTTC.

This CDR3 reads CSVKGMYIQYF. Here the CDR3 DNA reads TGCAGCGTTAAGGGGATGTACATTCAGTACTTC. This chain joins TRBV29-1 and TRBJ2-4; D is perhaps TRBD1 (5 bases). This CDR3 has 11 amino acids. Germline V gene sequence: CDR1 SQVTM, CDR2 ANQGSEA. With 5 bases removed from V and 8 bases from J, the gap between germline ends came to 10 bases.

The rearrangement joins TRBV7-8 to TRBJ2-7, with 9 positions matching TRBD2. Germline CDR1 is SGHVS and CDR2 is FQNEAQ. With 3 bases clipped from V and 4 bases from J, the junction kept 4 bases outside the gene matches. This CDR3 is 14 amino acids long. CDR3 DNA: TGTGCCAGCAGCTTGGGCGGACTAGCGTACGAGCAGTACTTC. The encoded protein is CASSLGGLAYEQYF.

The rearrangement joins TRBV21-1 to TRBJ2-7; the D segment call TRBD2 is taken from the table without a DNA check. TRBV21-1 constitutes a pseudogene. The CDR3 consists of 15 residues. The CDR3 DNA reads TGTGCCAGCAGCGAAAGGGGGGGGAGCTCCTACGAGCAGTACTTC. As protein: CASSERGGSSYEQYF.

The chain has TRBV7-2 and TRBJ2-6; 9 bases line up with TRBD1. Germline V lookup: CDR1 SGHTA, CDR2 FQGNSA. Trimming took 4 bases from V and 1 from J; bases not matched to a gene: 5. The CDR3 length is 17 residues. CDR3 sequence reads: CASSWRGQGSGANVLTF. As DNA, the CDR3 is TGTGCCAGCAGCTGGAGGGGACAGGGATCTGGGGCCAACGTCCTGACTTTC.

This sequence joins TRBV7-9 and TRBJ2-2, with 7 nucleotides matching TRBD2. This CDR3 is built from 16 residues. Unmatched junction bases numbered 7, after V lost 2 bases and J lost 4 bases. Germline V gene sequence: CDR1 SEHNR, CDR2 FQNEAQ (reference sequence). The CDR3 nucleotides are TGTGCCAGCAGCTTAAGGGAGGGTGTCCGCACCGGGGAGCTGTTTTTT. This sequence encodes CASSLREGVRTGELFF.

The chain has TRBV11-2 and TRBJ2-5; 11 bases match TRBD1. With V trimmed by 4 bases and J by 4 bases, 2 bases remained unmatched. The CDR3 contains 14 residues. CDR1 is SGHAT, CDR2 FQNNGV, per germline. DNA for the CDR3: TGTGCCAGCAGCTGGACAGGGGGCATAGAGACCCAGTACTTC. As protein: CASSWTGGIETQYF.

The chain has TRBV2 and TRBJ2-5; D is unclear. The germline V and J ends were trimmed by 7 bases and 0 bases, with 6 bases remaining between them. The CDR3 contains 12 residues. Germline V gene lookup returns CDR1 SNHLY and CDR2 FYNNEI. The CDR3 bases are TGTGCCAGCACGAGAGACCAAGAGACCCAGTACTTC. Translation gives CASTRDQETQYF.

V and J are TRBV9 and TRBJ1-4; D gene ambiguous. Trimming shortened V by 0 bases and J by 7 bases, and 13 bases separated the two germline ends. Germline CDR1 is SGDLS and CDR2 is YYNGEE. This CDR3 region has 15 residues. CDR3 sequence: CASSVAPRGGEKLFF. The DNA for the CDR3 is TGTGCCAGCAGCGTAGCCCCCCGTGGTGGTGAAAAACTGTTTTTT.

The V and J genes are TRBV18 and TRBJ1-1, with unresolved D. This CDR3 has 14 amino acids. V shed 5 bases and J shed 1 base, with 11 bases lying between them. Germline V gene data show CDR1 as KGHSH and CDR2 as LQKENI. Here the CDR3 reads CASSTGTGNTEAFF. The CDR3 DNA reads TGTGCCAGCTCAACGGGCACGGGGAACACTGAAGCTTTCTTT. Together with reference TRBV18 and TRBJ1-1, the CDR3 gives the full variable domain: NAGVMQNPRHLVRRRGQEARLRCSPMKGHSHVYWYRQLPEEGLKFMVYLQKENIIDESGMPKERFSAEFPKEGPSILRIQQVVRGDSAAYFCASSTGTGNTEAFFGQGTRLTVV.

This chain connects TRBV18 to TRBJ2-7, with D perhaps matching TRBD1 (6 bases). This CDR3 has 14 residues. V was pared by 3 bases and J by 3 bases, with 12 bases between. Germline loops: CDR1 KGHSH, CDR2 LQKENI. CDR3 amino acids: CASSPLDRSYEQYF. Here the CDR3 DNA reads TGTGCCAGCTCACCTTTGGACAGAAGCTACGAGCAGTACTTC.